This TCR beta chain stems from a study of cytomegalovirus exposure and HLA in healthy donors. Study-wide points: Sequencing depth across donors, presence/absence analyses assumed, was roughly uniform. DRB1 had the most TCR associations and HLA-C the fewest, a later analysis found, with rates varying by HLA locus.

As concerns this clone: Its antigen remains unidentified. Sequence at one end of the junction differs from germline and may be a read error.

In the PCR, 60 Vbeta and 13 Jbeta primers were used. TCRdb's table, derived via immunoSEQ multiplex PCR, lists solely in-frame clones and lacks some. The sample records 170,000 or so clones, roughly 80% being singletons. The V gene's germline CDR1 is SSHAT and CDR2 FNYEAQ (reference sequence). The CDR3 length is 15 residues. Sequencing was carried out using PBMCs. This TCR was recovered from a man in his late teens or twenties in good health and CMV-seronegative. The J gene is TRBJ1-3, the V gene TRBV7-7; 9 bases fit TRBD1. CDR3 amino acids: CASSPGQGFGNTIYF. The CDR3 bases are TGTGCTAGCAGCCCCGGACAGGGGTTCGGCAACACCATATATTTT.